One sample yielded the 8 T cell receptor beta chains listed below, sequenced in a study of T cells in Graves' hyperthyroidism and ophthalmopathy. Researchers took RNA transcripts and amplified the TCR beta CDR3 regions from them. An initial round of RT-PCR targeting the TCR CDR3 relied on the HTBI primer set. TCRdb called the multiplex PCR reads again in MiXCR, with one record for every CDR3 protein. The table lists roughly 500,000 distinct CDR3 sequences, about 16% of them singletons. Sample: blood. All receptors come from a woman in her thirties with Graves' ophthalmopathy.

This clonotype was seen repeatedly, ten times or more. V and J are TRBV5-1 and TRBJ2-1; a weak D match, TRBD2 (7 bases). The CDR3 consists of 16 residues. CDR1 and CDR2 (germline): SGHRS, YFSETQ. V was cut by 0 bases and J by 8 bases, with 18 bases left in between. In DNA, the CDR3 is TGCGCCAGCAGCTTGGCCTCAATGGGAGGGGGGGATGAGCAGTTCTTC. It yields the protein CASSLASMGGGDEQFF. The full variable domain, rest sourced from reference TRBV5-1 and TRBJ2-1, is KAGVTQTPRYLIKTRGQQVTLSCSPISGHRSVSWYQQTPGQGLQFLFEYFSETQRNKGNFPGRFSGRQFSNSRSEMNVSTLELGDSALYLCASSLASMGGGDEQFFGPGTRLTVL.

The chain couples TRBV6-2 or TRBV6-3 to TRBJ2-2; TRBD1 is a possible D gene (6 bases). V gave up 5 bases and J gave up 9 bases, with 28 bases separating them. Germline V lookup: CDR1 MNHEY, CDR2 SVGEGT. The CDR3 totals 18 residues. CDR3 sequence: CASSRQGTGQGLIRELFF. The DNA for the CDR3 is TGTGCCAGCAGTCGACAAGGGACGGGACAAGGATTGATCCGGGAGCTGTTTTTT.

This clonotype showed up many times. The rearrangement uses TRBV5-5 and TRBJ2-1; 11 bases are shared with TRBD2. Trimming removed 4 bases from V and 7 bases from J; junction bases left unmatched: 7. The CDR3 has 15 amino acids. Germline CDR1 SGHKS, CDR2 YYEKEE (reference sequence). The CDR3 DNA is TGTGCCAGCAGCCTTACTAGCGGGAGCGCGAATGAGCAGTTCTTC. Protein sequence: CASSLTSGSANEQFF.

This clonotype was detected many times. The chain employs TRBV28 and TRBJ2-1; D is possibly TRBD2 (6 bases). The CDR3 has 14 residues. Between the trimmed V and J ends, which lost 3 bases and 7 bases, there was a span of 13 bases. Germline CDR1 is MDHEN and CDR2 is SYDVKM. The CDR3 here is CASSLSGYRNEQFF. In DNA, the CDR3 is TGTGCCAGCAGTTTGAGCGGGTACCGGAATGAGCAGTTCTTC.

This clonotype has more than one count but fewer than ten. The chain employs TRBV9 and TRBJ2-7; TRBD2 might be the D (6 bases). V was shortened by 4 bases and J by 6 bases, with 14 bases between the two germline ends. The CDR3 has 13 amino acids. CDR1 SGDLS and CDR2 YYNGEE come from the germline V gene. Written as DNA, the CDR3 is TGTGCCAGCAGCACAGAGACTAGAGGCGAGCAGTACTTC. This gives the protein CASSTETRGEQYF.

This clonotype has at least ten counts. This chain connects TRBV28 to TRBJ1-5, with TRBD1 matching 7 bases. V was clipped by 7 bases and J by 2 bases; unmatched bases: 8. The CDR3 length is 15 residues. Germline assignment: CDR1 MDHEN and CDR2 SYDVKM. The CDR3 here is CASIPQGWRNQPQHF. The CDR3 nucleotides read TGTGCCAGCATTCCACAGGGGTGGCGCAATCAGCCCCAGCATTTT.

This clonotype came up many times. The chain couples TRBV5-1 to TRBJ2-1; tentatively, D is TRBD1 (6 bases). V was trimmed by 2 bases and J by 6 bases, leaving 12 bases between them. Germline CDR1 is SGHRS and CDR2 is YFSETQ. The CDR3 runs 14 residues. CDR3 coding DNA: TGCGCCAGCAGCTTAGTGGTAGGGGGCAATGAGCAGTTCTTC. Amino acid sequence: CASSLVVGGNEQFF.

Turning to this clonotype: A much larger clone differs by one base, so this may be a read error. Here the CDR3 DNA reads TGCAGTGCTAAGGGCCTAGCTACTCACGAGCAGTTCTTC. It codes for CSAKGLATHEQFF. The rearrangement uses TRBV20-1 and TRBJ2-1; D is perhaps TRBD2 (5 bases). Germline-derived CDR1 and CDR2 are DFQATT and SNEGSKA (reference sequence). The length of the CDR3 is 13 residues. Deletions cut 4 bases from V and 10 bases from J, with 17 bases between.